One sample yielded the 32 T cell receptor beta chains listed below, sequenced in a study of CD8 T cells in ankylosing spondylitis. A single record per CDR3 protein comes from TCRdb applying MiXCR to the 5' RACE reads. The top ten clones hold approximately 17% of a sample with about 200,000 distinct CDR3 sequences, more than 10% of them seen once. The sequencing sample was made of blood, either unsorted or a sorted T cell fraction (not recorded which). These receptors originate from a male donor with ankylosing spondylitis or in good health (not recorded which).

The CDR3 DNA reads TGTGCCAGCAGCTCACAGGGGGGCGCGAACACTGAAGCTTTCTTT. Residues: CASSSQGGANTEAFF. V is TRBV4-2 and J is TRBJ1-1; 8 nucleotides align to TRBD1. CDR1 and CDR2 from the germline V gene are LGHNA and YNFKEQ. The CDR3 loop spans 15 amino acids. Germline trimming cut 5 bases from V and 1 base from J; bases unmatched to any gene: 6.

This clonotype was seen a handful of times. The CDR3 here is CASSLSNQGSTGELFF. CDR3 sequence (DNA): TGTGCCAGCAGTTTATCGAACCAGGGGTCCACCGGGGAGCTGTTTTTT. J is TRBJ2-2 and V is TRBV27, with D maybe TRBD1 (6 bases). Germline V lookup: CDR1 MNHEY, CDR2 SMNVEV (reference sequence). The CDR3 loop spans 16 amino acids. The V and J ends lost 0 bases and 4 bases respectively, with 12 bases between them.

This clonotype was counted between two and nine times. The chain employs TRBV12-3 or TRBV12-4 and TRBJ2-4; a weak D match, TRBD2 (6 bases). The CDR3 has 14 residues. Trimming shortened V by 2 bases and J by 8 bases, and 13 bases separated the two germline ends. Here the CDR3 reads CASSLWRENDIQYF. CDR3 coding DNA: TGTGCCAGCAGTTTATGGAGGGAGAATGACATTCAGTACTTC.

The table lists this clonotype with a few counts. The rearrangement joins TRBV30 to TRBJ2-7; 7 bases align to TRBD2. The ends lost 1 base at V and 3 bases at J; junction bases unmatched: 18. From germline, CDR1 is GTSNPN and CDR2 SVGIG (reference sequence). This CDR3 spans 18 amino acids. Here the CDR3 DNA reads TGTGCCTGGAGTGCGCCCTCCCTGGTTGCTAGCGGTTTCTACGAGCAGTACTTC. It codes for CAWSAPSLVASGFYEQYF. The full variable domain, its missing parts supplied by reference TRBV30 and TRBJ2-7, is SQTIHQWPATLVQPVGSPLSLECTVEGTSNPNLYWYRQAAGRGLQLLFYSVGIGQISSEVPQNLSASRPQDRQFILSSKKLLLSDSGFYLCAWSAPSLVASGFYEQYFGPGTRLTVT.

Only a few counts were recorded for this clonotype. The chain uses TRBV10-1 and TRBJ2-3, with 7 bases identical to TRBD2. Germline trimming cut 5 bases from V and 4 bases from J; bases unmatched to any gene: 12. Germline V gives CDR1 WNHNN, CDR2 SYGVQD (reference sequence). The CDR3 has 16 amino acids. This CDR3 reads CASSPVGGRLSDTQYF. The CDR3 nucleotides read TGCGCCAGCAGTCCCGTTGGCGGGAGATTATCAGATACGCAGTATTTT.

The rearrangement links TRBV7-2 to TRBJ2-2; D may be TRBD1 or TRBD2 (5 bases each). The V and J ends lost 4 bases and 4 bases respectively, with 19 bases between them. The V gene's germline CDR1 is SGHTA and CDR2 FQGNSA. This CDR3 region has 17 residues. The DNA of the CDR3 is TGTGCCAGCAGCTCGCCAAGCTCAGGGACGGGCACCGGGGAGCTGTTTTTT. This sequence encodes CASSSPSSGTGTGELFF.

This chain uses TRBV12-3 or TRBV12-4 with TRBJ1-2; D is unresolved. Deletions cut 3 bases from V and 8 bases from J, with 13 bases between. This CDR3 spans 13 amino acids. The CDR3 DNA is TGTGCCAGCAGTTTTGGAGTACCCCGAGGCTACACCTTC. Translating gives CASSFGVPRGYTF.

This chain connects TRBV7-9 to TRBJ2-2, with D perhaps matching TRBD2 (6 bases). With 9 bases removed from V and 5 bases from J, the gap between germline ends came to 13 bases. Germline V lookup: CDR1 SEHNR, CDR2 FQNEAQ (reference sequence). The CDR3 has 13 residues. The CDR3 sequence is CARPGVGTGELFF. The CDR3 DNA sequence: TGTGCCAGACCGGGGGTCGGGACCGGGGAGCTGTTTTTT.

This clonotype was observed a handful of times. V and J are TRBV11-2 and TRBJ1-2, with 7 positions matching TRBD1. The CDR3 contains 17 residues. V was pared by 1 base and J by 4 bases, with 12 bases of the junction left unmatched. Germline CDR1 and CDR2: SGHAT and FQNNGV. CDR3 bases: TGTGCCAGCAGCTTAGGCCGGGACAGCTTTGACTTCTATGGCTACACCTTC. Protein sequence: CASSLGRDSFDFYGYTF.

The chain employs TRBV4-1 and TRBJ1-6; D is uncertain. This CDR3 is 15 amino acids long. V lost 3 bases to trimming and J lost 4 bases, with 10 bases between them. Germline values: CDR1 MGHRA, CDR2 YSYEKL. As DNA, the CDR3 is TGCGCCAGCAGCCAGACCGGGCCATATAATTCACCCCTCCACTTT. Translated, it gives CASSQTGPYNSPLHF.

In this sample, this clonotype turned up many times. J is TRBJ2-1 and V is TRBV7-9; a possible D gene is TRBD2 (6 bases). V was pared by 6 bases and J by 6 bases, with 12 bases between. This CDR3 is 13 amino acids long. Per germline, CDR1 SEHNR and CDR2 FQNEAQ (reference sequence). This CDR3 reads CASSHSGVNEQFF. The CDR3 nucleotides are TGTGCCAGCAGTCATTCGGGGGTCAATGAGCAGTTCTTC.

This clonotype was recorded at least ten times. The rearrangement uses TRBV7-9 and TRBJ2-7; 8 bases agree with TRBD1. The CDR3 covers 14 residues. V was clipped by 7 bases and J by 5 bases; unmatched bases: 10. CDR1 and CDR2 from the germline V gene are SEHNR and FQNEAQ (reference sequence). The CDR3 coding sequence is TGTGCCAGCACCGATGCCTCAGGGGGCAACGAGCAGTACTTC. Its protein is CASTDASGGNEQYF. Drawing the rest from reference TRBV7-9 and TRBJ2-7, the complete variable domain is DTGVSQNPRHKITKRGQNVTFRCDPISEHNRLYWYRQTLGQGPEFLTYFQNEAQLEKSRLLSDRFSAERPKGSFSTLEIQRTEQGDSAMYLCASTDASGGNEQYFGPGTRLTVT.

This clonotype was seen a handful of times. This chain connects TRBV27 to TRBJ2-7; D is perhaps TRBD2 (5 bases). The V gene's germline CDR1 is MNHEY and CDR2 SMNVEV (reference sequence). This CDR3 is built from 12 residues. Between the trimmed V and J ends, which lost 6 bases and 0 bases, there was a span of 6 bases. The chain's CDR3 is CASRDFSYEQYF. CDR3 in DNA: TGTGCCAGCAGGGACTTCTCCTACGAGCAGTACTTC.

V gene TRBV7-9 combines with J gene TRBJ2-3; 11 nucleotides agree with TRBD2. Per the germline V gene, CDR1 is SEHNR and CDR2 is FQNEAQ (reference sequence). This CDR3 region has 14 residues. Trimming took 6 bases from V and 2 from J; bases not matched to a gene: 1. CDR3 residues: CASRTSGATDTQYF. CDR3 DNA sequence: TGTGCCAGCAGGACTAGCGGGGCCACAGATACGCAGTATTTT.

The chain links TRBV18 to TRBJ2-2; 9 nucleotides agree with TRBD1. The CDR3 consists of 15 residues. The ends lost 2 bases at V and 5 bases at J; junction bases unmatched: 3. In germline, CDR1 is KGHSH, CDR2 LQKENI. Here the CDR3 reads CASSPTTGGTGELFF. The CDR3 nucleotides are TGTGCCAGCTCACCAACGACAGGGGGAACCGGGGAGCTGTTTTTT. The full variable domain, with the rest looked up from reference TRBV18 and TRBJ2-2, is NAGVMQNPRHLVRRRGQEARLRCSPMKGHSHVYWYRQLPEEGLKFMVYLQKENIIDESGMPKERFSAEFPKEGPSILRIQQVVRGDSAAYFCASSPTTGGTGELFFGEGSRLTVL.

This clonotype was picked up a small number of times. The CDR3 DNA reads as TGTGCCAGCAGCCCTTCGCTAGCGGGGGGTTACGAGCAGTACTTC. Translation: CASSPSLAGGYEQYF. This chain uses TRBV6-1 with TRBJ2-7; 11 positions match TRBD2. The CDR3 extends over 15 amino acids. Germline-derived CDR1 and CDR2 are MNHNS and SASEGT. The ends lost 6 bases at V and 4 bases at J; junction bases unmatched: 8.

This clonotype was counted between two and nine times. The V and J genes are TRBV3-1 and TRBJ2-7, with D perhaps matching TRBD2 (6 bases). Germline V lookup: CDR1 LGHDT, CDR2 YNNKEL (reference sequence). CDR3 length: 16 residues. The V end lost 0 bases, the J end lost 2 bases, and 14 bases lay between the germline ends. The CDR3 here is CASSQDSSWGAYEQYF. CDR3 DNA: TGTGCCAGCAGCCAAGATTCTTCGTGGGGGGCCTACGAGCAGTACTTC.

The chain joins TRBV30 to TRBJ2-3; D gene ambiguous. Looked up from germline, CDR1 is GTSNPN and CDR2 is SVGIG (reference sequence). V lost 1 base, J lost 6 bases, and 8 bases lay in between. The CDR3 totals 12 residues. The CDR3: CAWSDLKDTQYF. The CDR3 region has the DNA TGTGCCTGGAGTGATTTAAAGGATACGCAGTATTTT. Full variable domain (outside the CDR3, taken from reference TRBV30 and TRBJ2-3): SQTIHQWPATLVQPVGSPLSLECTVEGTSNPNLYWYRQAAGRGLQLLFYSVGIGQISSEVPQNLSASRPQDRQFILSSKKLLLSDSGFYLCAWSDLKDTQYFGPGTRLTVL.

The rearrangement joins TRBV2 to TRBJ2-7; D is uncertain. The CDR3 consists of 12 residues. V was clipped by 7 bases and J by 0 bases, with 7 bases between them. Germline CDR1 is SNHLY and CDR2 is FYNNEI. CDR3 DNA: TGTGCCAGCACAGAGATCTCCTACGAGCAGTACTTC. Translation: CASTEISYEQYF. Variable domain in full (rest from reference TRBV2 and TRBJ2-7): EPEVTQTPSHQVTQMGQEVILRCVPISNHLYFYWYRQILGQKVEFLVSFYNNEISEKSEIFDDQFSVERPDGSNFTLKIRSTKLEDSAMYFCASTEISYEQYFGPGTRLTVT.

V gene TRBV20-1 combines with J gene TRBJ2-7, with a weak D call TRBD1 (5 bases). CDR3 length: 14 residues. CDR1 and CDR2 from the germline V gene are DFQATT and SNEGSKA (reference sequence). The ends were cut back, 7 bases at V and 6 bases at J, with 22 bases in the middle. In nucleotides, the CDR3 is TGCAGTGTCGGGCTACCCCGTTGGCAGGGCGAGCAGTACTTC. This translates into CSVGLPRWQGEQYF.

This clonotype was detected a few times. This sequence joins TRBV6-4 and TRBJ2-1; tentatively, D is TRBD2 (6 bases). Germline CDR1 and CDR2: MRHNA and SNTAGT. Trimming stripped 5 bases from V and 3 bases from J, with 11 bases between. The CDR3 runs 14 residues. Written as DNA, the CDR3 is TGTGCCAGCAGTACTACGGGACTCTACAATGAGCAGTTCTTC. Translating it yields CASSTTGLYNEQFF.

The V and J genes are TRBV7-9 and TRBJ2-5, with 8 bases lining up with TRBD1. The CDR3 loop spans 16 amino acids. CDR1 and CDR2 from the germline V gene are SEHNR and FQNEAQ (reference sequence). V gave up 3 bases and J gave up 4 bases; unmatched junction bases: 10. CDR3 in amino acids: CASSFSGTGGGETQYF. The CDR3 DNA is TGTGCCAGCAGCTTCTCCGGGACAGGAGGAGGAGAGACCCAGTACTTC. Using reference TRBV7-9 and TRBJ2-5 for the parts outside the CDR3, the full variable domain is DTGVSQNPRHKITKRGQNVTFRCDPISEHNRLYWYRQTLGQGPEFLTYFQNEAQLEKSRLLSDRFSAERPKGSFSTLEIQRTEQGDSAMYLCASSFSGTGGGETQYFGPGTRLLVL.

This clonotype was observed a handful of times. CDR3 sequence: CASSTLAGGPDTQYF. The CDR3 nucleotides are TGTGCCAGCAGTACCCTAGCGGGAGGGCCCGATACGCAGTATTTT. The chain recombines TRBV7-7 with TRBJ2-3; 12 bases match TRBD2. Germline V gene data show CDR1 as SSHAT and CDR2 as FNYEAQ (reference sequence). This CDR3 spans 15 amino acids. Unmatched junction bases numbered 7, after V lost 6 bases and J lost 6 bases.

CDR3 sequence: CASSFGDRPDEQYF. The CDR3 nucleotides are TGCGCCAGCAGCTTCGGGGACAGGCCAGACGAGCAGTACTTC. The chain employs TRBV5-1 and TRBJ2-7; 8 bases match TRBD1. Trimming removed 2 bases from V and 5 bases from J; junction bases left unmatched: 6. The germline CDR1 and CDR2 sequences are SGHRS and YFSETQ. The CDR3 has 14 residues. Using reference TRBV5-1 and TRBJ2-7 for the parts outside the CDR3, the full variable domain is KAGVTQTPRYLIKTRGQQVTLSCSPISGHRSVSWYQQTPGQGLQFLFEYFSETQRNKGNFPGRFSGRQFSNSRSEMNVSTLELGDSALYLCASSFGDRPDEQYFGPGTRLTVT.

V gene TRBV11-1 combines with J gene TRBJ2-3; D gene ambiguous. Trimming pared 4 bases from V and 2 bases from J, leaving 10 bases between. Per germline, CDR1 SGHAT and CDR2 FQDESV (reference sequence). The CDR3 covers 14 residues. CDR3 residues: CASSSGPITDTQYF. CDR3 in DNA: TGTGCCAGCAGCTCCGGACCGATCACAGATACGCAGTATTTT.

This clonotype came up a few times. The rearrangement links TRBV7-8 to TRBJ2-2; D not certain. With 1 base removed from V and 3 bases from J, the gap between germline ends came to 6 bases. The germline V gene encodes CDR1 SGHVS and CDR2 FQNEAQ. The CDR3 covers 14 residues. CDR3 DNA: TGTGCCAGCAGCTTAGGGCAATACACCGGGGAGCTGTTTTTT. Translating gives CASSLGQYTGELFF.

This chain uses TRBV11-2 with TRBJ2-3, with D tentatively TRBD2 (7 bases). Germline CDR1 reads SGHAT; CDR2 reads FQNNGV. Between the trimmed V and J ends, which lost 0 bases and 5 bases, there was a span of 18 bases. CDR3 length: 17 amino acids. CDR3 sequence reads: CASSLERGEGRGDTQYF. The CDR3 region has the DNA TGTGCCAGCAGCTTAGAGAGGGGGGAGGGCCGTGGAGATACGCAGTATTTT.

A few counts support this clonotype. The CDR3 nucleotides read TGCGCCAGCAGCCAAGACCTAGGACAAACCTACGAGCAGTACTTC. It is translated as CASSQDLGQTYEQYF. This chain connects TRBV4-1 to TRBJ2-7; the D gene is possibly TRBD1 (5 bases). Germline CDR1 is MGHRA and CDR2 is YSYEKL. This CDR3 contains 15 residues. The ends were cut back, 0 bases at V and 2 bases at J, with 11 bases in the middle.

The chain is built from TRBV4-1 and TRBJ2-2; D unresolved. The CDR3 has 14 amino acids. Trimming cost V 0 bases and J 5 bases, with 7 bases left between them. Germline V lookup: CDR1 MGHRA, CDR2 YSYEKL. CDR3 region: CASSQDGVTGELFF. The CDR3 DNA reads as TGCGCCAGCAGCCAAGATGGGGTAACCGGGGAGCTGTTTTTT.

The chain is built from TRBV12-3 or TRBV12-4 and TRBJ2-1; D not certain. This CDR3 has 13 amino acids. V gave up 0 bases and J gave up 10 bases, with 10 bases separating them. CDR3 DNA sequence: TGTGCCAGCAGTTTAGCGTTAGCAGGCGAGCAGTTCTTC. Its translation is CASSLALAGEQFF.

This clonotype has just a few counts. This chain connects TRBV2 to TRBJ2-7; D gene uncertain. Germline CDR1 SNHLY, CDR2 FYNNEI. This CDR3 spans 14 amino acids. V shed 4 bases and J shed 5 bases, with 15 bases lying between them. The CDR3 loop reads CASSGFRSGNEQYF. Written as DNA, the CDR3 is TGTGCCAGCAGTGGGTTCAGGTCTGGGAACGAGCAGTACTTC.

The CDR3 here is CASSLAGGNSPLHF. The DNA for the CDR3 is TGCGCCAGCAGCCTAGCAGGGGGTAATTCACCCCTCCACTTT. V gene TRBV5-1 combines with J gene TRBJ1-6; 7 bases align to TRBD1. After removal of 4 bases from V and 6 bases from J, the junction contained 4 bases not matched to a gene. CDR1 is SGHRS, CDR2 YFSETQ, per germline. The CDR3 has 14 residues.